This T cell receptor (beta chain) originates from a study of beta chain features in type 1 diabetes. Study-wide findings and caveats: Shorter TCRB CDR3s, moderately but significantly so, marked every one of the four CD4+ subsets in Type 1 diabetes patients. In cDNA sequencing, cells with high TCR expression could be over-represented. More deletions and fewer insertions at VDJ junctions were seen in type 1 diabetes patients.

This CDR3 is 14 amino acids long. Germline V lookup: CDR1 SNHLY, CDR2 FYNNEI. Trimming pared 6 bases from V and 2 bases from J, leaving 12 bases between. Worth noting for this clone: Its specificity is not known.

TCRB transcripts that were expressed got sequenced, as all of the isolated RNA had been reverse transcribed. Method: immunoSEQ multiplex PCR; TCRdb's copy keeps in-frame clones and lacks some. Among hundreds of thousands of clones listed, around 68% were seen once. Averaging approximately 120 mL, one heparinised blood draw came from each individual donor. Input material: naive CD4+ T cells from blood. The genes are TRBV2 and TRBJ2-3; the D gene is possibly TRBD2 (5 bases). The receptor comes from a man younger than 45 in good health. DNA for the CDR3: TGTGCCAGCAGCCGGGATTCCTACACAGATACGCAGTATTTT. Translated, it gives CASSRDSYTDTQYF.